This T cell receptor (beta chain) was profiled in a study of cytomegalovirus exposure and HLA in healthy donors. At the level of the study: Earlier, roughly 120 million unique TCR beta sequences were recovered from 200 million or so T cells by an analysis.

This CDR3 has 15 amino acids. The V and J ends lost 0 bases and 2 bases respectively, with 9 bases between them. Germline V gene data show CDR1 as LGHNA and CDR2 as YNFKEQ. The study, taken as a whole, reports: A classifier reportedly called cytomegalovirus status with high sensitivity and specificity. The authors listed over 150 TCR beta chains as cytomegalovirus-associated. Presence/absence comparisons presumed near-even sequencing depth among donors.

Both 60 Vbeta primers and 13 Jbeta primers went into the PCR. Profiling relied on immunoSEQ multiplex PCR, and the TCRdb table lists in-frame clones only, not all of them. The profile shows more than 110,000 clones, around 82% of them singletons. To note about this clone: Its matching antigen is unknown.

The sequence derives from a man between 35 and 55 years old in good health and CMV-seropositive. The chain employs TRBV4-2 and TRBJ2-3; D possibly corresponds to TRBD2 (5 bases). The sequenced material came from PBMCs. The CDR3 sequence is CASSQEDSLTDTQYF. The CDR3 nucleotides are TGTGCCAGCAGCCAAGAGGACTCCCTCACAGATACGCAGTATTTT.